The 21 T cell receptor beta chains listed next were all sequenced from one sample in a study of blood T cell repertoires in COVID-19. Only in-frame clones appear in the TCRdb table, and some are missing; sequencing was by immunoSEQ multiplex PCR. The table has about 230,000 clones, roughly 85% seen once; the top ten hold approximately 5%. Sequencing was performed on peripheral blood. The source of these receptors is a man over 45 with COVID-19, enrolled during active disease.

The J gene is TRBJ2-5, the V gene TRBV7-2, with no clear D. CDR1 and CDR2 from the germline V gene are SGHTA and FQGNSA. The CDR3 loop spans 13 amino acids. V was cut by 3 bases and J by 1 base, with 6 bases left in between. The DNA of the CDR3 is TGTGCCAGCAGCTTTGGTAGCCAAGAGACCCAGTACTTC. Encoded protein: CASSFGSQETQYF.

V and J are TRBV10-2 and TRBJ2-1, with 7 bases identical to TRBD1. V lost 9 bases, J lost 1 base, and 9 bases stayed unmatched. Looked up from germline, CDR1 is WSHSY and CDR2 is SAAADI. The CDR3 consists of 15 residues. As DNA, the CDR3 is TGCGCCAGTGAGGCGGGCAGGGGGTCCTACAATGAGCAGTTCTTC. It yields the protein CASEAGRGSYNEQFF.

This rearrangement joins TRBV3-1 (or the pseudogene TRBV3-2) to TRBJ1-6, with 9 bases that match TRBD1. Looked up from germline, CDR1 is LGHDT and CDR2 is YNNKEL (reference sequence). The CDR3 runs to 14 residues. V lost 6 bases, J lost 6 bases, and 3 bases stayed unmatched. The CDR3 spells CASSWDRVNSPLHF. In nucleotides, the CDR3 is TGTGCCAGCAGTTGGGACAGGGTTAATTCACCCCTCCACTTT.

CDR3 residues: CASSVRGGSSYNSPLHF. The CDR3 DNA sequence: TGTGCCAGCAGTGTAAGGGGGGGGAGCTCCTATAATTCACCCCTCCACTTT. The chain has TRBV27 and TRBJ1-6; tentative D call: TRBD1 (6 bases). Trimming removed 5 bases at V and 0 bases at J, with 14 bases between. CDR1 and CDR2 from the germline V gene are MNHEY and SMNVEV (reference sequence). The CDR3 has 17 amino acids.

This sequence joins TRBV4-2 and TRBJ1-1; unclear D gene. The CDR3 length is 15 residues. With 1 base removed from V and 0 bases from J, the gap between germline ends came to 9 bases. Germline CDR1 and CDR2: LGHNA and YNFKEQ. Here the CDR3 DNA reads TGTGCCAGCAGCCAAGGCGGAGCGATGAACACTGAAGCTTTCTTT. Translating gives CASSQGGAMNTEAFF.

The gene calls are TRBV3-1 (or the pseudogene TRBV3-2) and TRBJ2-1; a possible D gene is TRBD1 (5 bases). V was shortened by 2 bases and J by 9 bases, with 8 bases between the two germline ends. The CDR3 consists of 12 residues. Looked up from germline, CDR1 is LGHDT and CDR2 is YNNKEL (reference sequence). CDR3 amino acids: CASSQNQGEQFF. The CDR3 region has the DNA TGTGCCAGCAGCCAAAATCAGGGTGAGCAGTTCTTC.

CDR3 DNA: TGCGCCAGCAGCTTGGTGGGCAGCCAAGTACGGACCGGGGAGCTGTTTTTT. Translated, it gives CASSLVGSQVRTGELFF. The chain employs TRBV5-1 and TRBJ2-2; D uncertain. CDR3 length: 17 amino acids. Germline V gene lookup returns CDR1 SGHRS and CDR2 YFSETQ. Trimming took off 0 bases at V and 5 bases at J, with 17 bases between the two ends.

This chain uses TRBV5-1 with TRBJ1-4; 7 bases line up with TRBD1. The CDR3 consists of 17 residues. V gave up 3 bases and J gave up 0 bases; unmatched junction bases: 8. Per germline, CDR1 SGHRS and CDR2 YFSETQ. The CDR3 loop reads CASSSRTGNPTNEKLFF. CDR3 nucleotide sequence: TGCGCCAGCAGCTCACGGACAGGCAATCCAACTAATGAAAAACTGTTTTTT.

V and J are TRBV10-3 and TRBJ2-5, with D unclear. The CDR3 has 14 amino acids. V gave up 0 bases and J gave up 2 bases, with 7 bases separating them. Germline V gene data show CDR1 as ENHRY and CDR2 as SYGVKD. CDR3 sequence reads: CAISESSVQETQYF. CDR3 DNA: TGTGCCATCAGTGAGTCTTCAGTTCAAGAGACCCAGTACTTC.

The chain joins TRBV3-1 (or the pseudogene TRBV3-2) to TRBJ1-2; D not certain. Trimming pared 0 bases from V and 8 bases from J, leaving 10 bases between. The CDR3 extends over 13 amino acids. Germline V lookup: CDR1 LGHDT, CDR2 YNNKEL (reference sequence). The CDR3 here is CASSQDRKYGYTF. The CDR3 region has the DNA TGTGCCAGCAGCCAAGACAGAAAATACGGCTACACCTTC.

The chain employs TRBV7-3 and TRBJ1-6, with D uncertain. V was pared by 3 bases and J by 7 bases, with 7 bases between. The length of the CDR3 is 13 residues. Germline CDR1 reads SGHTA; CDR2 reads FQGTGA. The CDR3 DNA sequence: TGTGCCAGCAGCTTTACAGCCAATTCACCCCTCCACTTT. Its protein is CASSFTANSPLHF.

The CDR3 nucleotides are TGTGCCAGCAGCTTAGAGGGTAGCGGGGGCCACAATGAGCAGTTCTTC. It specifies CASSLEGSGGHNEQFF. The chain links TRBV11-3 to TRBJ2-1; 9 bases map to TRBD2. Germline assignment: CDR1 SGHNT and CDR2 YENEEA. There are 16 residues in the CDR3. V was pared by 0 bases and J by 5 bases, with 5 bases of the junction left unmatched.

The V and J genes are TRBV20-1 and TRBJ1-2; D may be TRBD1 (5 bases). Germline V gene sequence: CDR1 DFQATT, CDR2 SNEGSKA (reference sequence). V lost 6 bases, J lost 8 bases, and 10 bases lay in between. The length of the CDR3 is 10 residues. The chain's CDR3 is CSARAEGYTF. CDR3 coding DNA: TGCAGTGCCAGGGCCGAAGGCTACACCTTC.

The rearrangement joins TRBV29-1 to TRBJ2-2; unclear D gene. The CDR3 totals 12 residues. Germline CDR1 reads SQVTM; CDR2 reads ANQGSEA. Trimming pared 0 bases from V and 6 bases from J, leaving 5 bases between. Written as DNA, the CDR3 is TGCAGCGTTGAAGATTTCGCCGGGGAGCTGTTTTTT. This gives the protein CSVEDFAGELFF.

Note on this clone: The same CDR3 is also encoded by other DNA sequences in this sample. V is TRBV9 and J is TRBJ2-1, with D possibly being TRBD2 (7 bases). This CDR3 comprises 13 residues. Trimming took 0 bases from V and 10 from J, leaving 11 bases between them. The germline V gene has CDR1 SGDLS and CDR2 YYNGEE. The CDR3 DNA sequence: TGTGCCAGCAGCGTAGCCCCGGGGGGCGAGCAGTTCTTC. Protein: CASSVAPGGEQFF.

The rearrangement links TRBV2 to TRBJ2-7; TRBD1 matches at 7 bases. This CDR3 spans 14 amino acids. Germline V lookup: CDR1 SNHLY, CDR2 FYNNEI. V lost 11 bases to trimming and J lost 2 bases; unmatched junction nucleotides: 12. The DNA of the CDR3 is TGTGCCTCGAGGGTCCACCAGGGGGCCTACGAGCAGTACTTC. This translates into CASRVHQGAYEQYF.

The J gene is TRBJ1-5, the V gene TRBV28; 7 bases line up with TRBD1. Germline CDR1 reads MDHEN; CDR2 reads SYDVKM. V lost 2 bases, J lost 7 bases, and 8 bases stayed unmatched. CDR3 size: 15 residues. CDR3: CASSLPSTGYQPQHF. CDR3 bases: TGTGCCAGCAGTTTACCCTCGACAGGGTACCAGCCCCAGCATTTT.

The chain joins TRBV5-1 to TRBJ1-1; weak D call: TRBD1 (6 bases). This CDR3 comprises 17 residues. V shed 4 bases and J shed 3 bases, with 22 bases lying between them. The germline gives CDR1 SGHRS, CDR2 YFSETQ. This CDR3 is CASSPIWTVKGDTEAFF. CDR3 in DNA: TGCGCCAGCAGCCCTATATGGACAGTGAAGGGAGACACTGAAGCTTTCTTT. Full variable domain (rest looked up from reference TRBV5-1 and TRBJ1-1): KAGVTQTPRYLIKTRGQQVTLSCSPISGHRSVSWYQQTPGQGLQFLFEYFSETQRNKGNFPGRFSGRQFSNSRSEMNVSTLELGDSALYLCASSPIWTVKGDTEAFFGQGTRLTVV.

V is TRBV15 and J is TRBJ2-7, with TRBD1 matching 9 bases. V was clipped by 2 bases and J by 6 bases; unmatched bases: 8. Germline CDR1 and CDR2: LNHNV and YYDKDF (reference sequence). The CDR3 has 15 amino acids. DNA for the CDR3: TGTGCCACCAGCAGAAGACAGGGGGTATTCGGCGAGCAGTACTTC. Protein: CATSRRQGVFGEQYF. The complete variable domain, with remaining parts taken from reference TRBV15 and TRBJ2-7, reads DAMVIQNPRYQVTQFGKPVTLSCSQTLNHNVMYWYQQKSSQAPKLLFHYYDKDFNNEADTPDNFQSRRPNTSFCFLDIRSPGLGDTAMYLCATSRRQGVFGEQYFGPGTRLTVT.

CDR3 coding DNA: TGTGCCAGCGCCGGGACAGACACAGATACGCAGTATTTT. Residues: CASAGTDTDTQYF. The chain employs TRBV7-9 and TRBJ2-3, with 7 bases aligning to TRBD1. CDR1 is SEHNR and CDR2 is FQNEAQ in the germline V gene (reference sequence). J gave up 2 bases and V 8 bases, and 4 bases lay outside the gene matches. The CDR3 has 13 residues.

The CDR3 bases are TGTGCCAGTAGTATCGACAGTTCCTCTGGAAACACCATATATTTT. Residues: CASSIDSSSGNTIYF. The chain has TRBV19 and TRBJ1-3; D may be TRBD1 (5 bases). The CDR3 loop spans 15 amino acids. CDR1 and CDR2 from the germline V gene are LNHDA and SQIVND (reference sequence). With 3 bases removed from V and 0 bases from J, the gap between germline ends came to 9 bases.